This T cell receptor beta chain derives from a study of T cell changes during pregnancy in multiple sclerosis. The CDR3 length is 13 residues. With 9 bases removed from V and 2 bases from J, the gap between germline ends came to 14 bases. Germline CDR1 is LNHDA and CDR2 is SQIVND (reference sequence). Data came from immunoSEQ multiplex PCR; TCRdb stores just in-frame clones and leaves some out. The sample carries tens of thousands of clones, roughly 93% recorded once. J is TRBJ2-7 and V is TRBV19, with D uncertain. This clonotype was obtained from a female donor with multiple sclerosis, enrolled in a pregnancy study. Sequencing was performed on peripheral blood, taken after pregnancy. CDR3 in DNA: TGTGCCAGCTCGCCCACGCTAACCTACGAGCAGTACTTC. Translation: CASSPTLTYEQYF.